These 11 T cell receptor beta chains came from one sample sequenced in a study of T-cell reconstitution after alpha-beta-depleted transplantation in children. Unique molecular identifiers were built into the TCRbeta library. Each CDR3 protein is one row after TCRdb ran MiXCR on the PCR reads. The sample lists hundreds of thousands of distinct CDR3 sequences, less than 9% occurring once. The material was PBMCs, mostly from graft donor cells, obtained 180 days after TCRalphabeta/CD19-depleted stem cell transplant. The receptors derive from a male patient under 18 who had a stem cell transplant for acute lymphoblastic leukemia, so the T cells may come from the graft donor.

In its sample, this clonotype was seen many times. The CDR3 region is CASSLDGGDEDTQYF. CDR3 DNA sequence: TGTGCCAGCAGCTTGGACGGGGGGGATGAGGATACGCAGTATTTT. The gene calls are TRBV7-6 and TRBJ2-3; 8 positions agree with TRBD2. J lost 6 bases, V lost 3 bases, and 8 bases had no gene match. Germline V gene data show CDR1 as SGHVS and CDR2 as FNYEAQ. The CDR3 is made up of 15 amino acids.

This clonotype has a count of ten or more. The gene calls are TRBV11-1 and TRBJ1-6; D not resolved. CDR1 SGHAT and CDR2 FQDESV come from the germline V gene (reference sequence). CDR3 size: 12 residues. V shed 4 bases and J shed 14 bases, with 12 bases lying between them. CDR3 DNA sequence: TGTGCCAGCAGCTCCTACCGGGCCTCCCTCCACTTT. Protein product: CASSSYRASLHF.

There are many counts of this clonotype. V and J are TRBV3-1 and TRBJ2-6; the D is unclear. The CDR3 loop spans 15 amino acids. Germline-derived CDR1 and CDR2 are LGHDT and YNNKEL (reference sequence). V was cut by 4 bases and J by 0 bases, with 7 bases left in between. This CDR3 reads CASSPAGSGANVLTF. The CDR3 coding sequence is TGTGCCAGCAGCCCCGCCGGCTCTGGGGCCAACGTCCTGACTTTC.

This clonotype was picked up many times. This chain joins TRBV11-2 and TRBJ2-7, with 9 bases that match TRBD2. The CDR3 totals 15 residues. Germline CDR1 and CDR2: SGHAT and FQNNGV. Losses at the gene ends were 8 bases for V and 0 bases for J; bases not matched to a gene: 8. For the CDR3, the DNA is TGTGCCAGCTCCCGTCTAGCGGGGAACTCCTACGAGCAGTACTTC. Amino acids: CASSRLAGNSYEQYF.

This clonotype was counted many times. V and J are TRBV5-1 and TRBJ2-3, with no clear D. CDR1 and CDR2 from the germline V gene are SGHRS and YFSETQ. This CDR3 has 11 amino acids. V dropped 4 bases and J dropped 9 bases, with 9 bases sitting between them. CDR3 amino acids: CASSLHLTQYF. CDR3 DNA sequence: TGCGCCAGCAGCCTGCACTTAACGCAGTATTTT.

At least ten counts were recorded for this clonotype. The chain has TRBV7-2 and TRBJ1-1; possible D gene TRBD1, 5 bases. Germline lookup yields CDR1 SGHTA and CDR2 FQGNSA. This CDR3 has 14 residues. Trimming pared 5 bases from V and 7 bases from J, leaving 17 bases between. DNA of the CDR3: TGTGCCAGCAGCCCCTATGGGGGGGGACTTGAAGCTTTCTTT. Amino acid sequence: CASSPYGGGLEAFF.

A few counts support this clonotype. The V call is TRBV28, the J call TRBJ2-3; 7 bases align to TRBD1. Germline lookup yields CDR1 MDHEN and CDR2 SYDVKM. This CDR3 is 15 amino acids long. J lost 0 bases, V lost 4 bases, and 4 bases had no gene match. The CDR3 region is CASSSPGGSTDTQYF. The CDR3 bases are TGTGCCAGCAGTTCACCAGGGGGAAGCACAGATACGCAGTATTTT.

This clonotype was seen ten or more times. The chain combines TRBV25-1 with TRBJ2-7; D is uncertain. The CDR3 is made up of 15 amino acids. V lost 2 bases and J 5 bases, leaving 16 bases between the germline ends. Germline V gene data show CDR1 as MGHDK and CDR2 as SYGVNS. CDR3 amino acids: CASSEERMGNNEQYF. CDR3 bases: TGTGCCAGCAGTGAAGAAAGGATGGGGAACAACGAGCAGTACTTC.

This clonotype was observed a few times. As DNA, the CDR3 is TGCGCCGGAGATAAGGCAGAGAACACTGAAGCTTTCTTT. Protein sequence: CAGDKAENTEAFF. The chain recombines TRBV4-1 with TRBJ1-1; the D is unclear. The CDR3 runs 13 residues. Germline V gene lookup returns CDR1 MGHRA and CDR2 YSYEKL. The V end was cut by 11 bases, the J end by 1 base, with 14 bases between.

This clonotype came up many times. This chain connects TRBV12-3 or TRBV12-4 to TRBJ2-2; D possibly corresponds to TRBD1 (5 bases). Trimming shortened V by 3 bases and J by 4 bases, and 6 bases separated the two germline ends. The CDR3 has 13 residues. CDR3: CASSFGATGELFF. The CDR3 DNA is TGTGCCAGCAGTTTTGGGGCCACCGGGGAGCTGTTTTTT.

This clonotype was observed at least ten times. This chain joins TRBV4-2 and TRBJ1-1; D perhaps matches TRBD1 (5 bases). Looked up from germline, CDR1 is LGHNA and CDR2 is YNFKEQ. The V and J ends lost 8 bases and 1 base respectively, with 8 bases between them. CDR3 length equals 12 residues. CDR3 protein: CASSGTNTEAFF. The DNA of the CDR3 is TGTGCCAGCTCTGGGACGAACACTGAAGCTTTCTTT.